The 30 T cell receptor beta chains below all came from one sample that was sequenced in a study of CD8+ T cells in alopecia areata. cDNA prepared by RNA extraction and subsequent reverse transcription served as the template for sequencing. Profiling relied on immunoSEQ multiplex PCR, and the TCRdb table lists in-frame clones only, not all of them. The data contain hundreds of thousands of clones, 67% of them singletons. The material was CD4+ T cells sorted from blood, obtained at week 0. The receptors derive from a human donor with alopecia areata.

The chain employs TRBV7-3 and TRBJ2-3; D is ambiguous. Trimming left V 2 bases short and J 2 bases short, with 8 bases between. The CDR3 spans 14 residues. In germline, CDR1 is SGHTA, CDR2 FQGTGA. The chain's CDR3 is CASSLAQVTDTQYF. The CDR3 bases are TGTGCCAGCAGCTTAGCGCAGGTCACAGATACGCAGTATTTT. Together with reference TRBV7-3 and TRBJ2-3, the CDR3 gives the full variable domain: GAGVSQTPSNKVTEKGKYVELRCDPISGHTALYWYRQSLGQGPEFLIYFQGTGAADDSGLPNDRFFAVRPEGSVSTLKIQRTERGDSAVYLCASSLAQVTDTQYFGPGTRLTVL.

The CDR3 spells CASSLARAAYEQYF. The CDR3 bases are TGTGCCAGCAGCTTAGCGAGGGCGGCCTACGAGCAGTACTTC. The chain is built from TRBV7-8 and TRBJ2-7, with D perhaps matching TRBD2 (5 bases). This CDR3 is built from 14 residues. Germline lookup yields CDR1 SGHVS and CDR2 FQNEAQ. The V gene lost 0 bases and the J gene lost 2 bases, with 8 bases spanning the gap.

Note on this clone: Other DNA sequences within the sample encode an identical CDR3. The chain is built from TRBV6-5 and TRBJ1-1; D is unclear. Trimming pared 6 bases from V and 1 base from J, leaving 12 bases between. Germline CDR1 MNHEY, CDR2 SVGAGI. The CDR3 length is 14 residues. The CDR3 DNA follows: TGTGCCAGCAGCTACAGTTGGCAGAACACTGAAGCTTTCTTT. Translating gives CASSYSWQNTEAFF.

The V gene is TRBV7-2, the J gene TRBJ1-2, with a tentative D call TRBD1 (5 bases). Trimming took 5 bases from V and 12 from J, leaving 19 bases between them. The CDR3 runs 13 residues. Germline CDR1 and CDR2: SGHTA and FQGNSA. The CDR3: CASSESRGLENTF. For the CDR3, the DNA is TGTGCCAGCAGCGAATCCCGGGGCCTGGAAAACACCTTC.

The chain employs TRBV5-1 and TRBJ1-6; unclear D gene. V lost 4 bases to trimming and J lost 7 bases, with 9 bases between them. This CDR3 is 13 amino acids long. Germline loops: CDR1 SGHRS, CDR2 YFSETQ. The CDR3 spells CASSDAQNSPLHF. The DNA of the CDR3 is TGCGCCAGCAGCGACGCACAGAATTCACCCCTCCACTTT.

The chain couples TRBV30 to TRBJ2-7, with no clear D. The germline gives CDR1 GTSNPN, CDR2 SVGIG (reference sequence). CDR3 length: 11 amino acids. V was cut by 1 base and J by 5 bases, with 6 bases left in between. In DNA form, the CDR3 reads TGTGCCTGGAGTGGTTGGCACGAGCAGTACTTC. Protein sequence: CAWSGWHEQYF.

The rearrangement joins TRBV28 to TRBJ1-5, with a possible D match to TRBD1 (6 bases). The CDR3 extends over 13 amino acids. Germline CDR1 MDHEN, CDR2 SYDVKM. Trimming took 7 bases from V and 6 from J, leaving 13 bases between them. DNA of the CDR3: TGTGCCAGCAAGATCGGGGGCTTTCAGCCCCAGCATTTT. Translated, it gives CASKIGGFQPQHF.

The rearrangement joins TRBV15 to TRBJ2-5; 7 positions match TRBD1. The CDR3 contains 14 residues. Germline V gene lookup returns CDR1 LNHNV and CDR2 YYDKDF (reference sequence). The trim removed 5 bases at V and 4 bases at J, leaving 7 bases unmatched. The CDR3 DNA follows: TGTGCCACCAGCGGCCGGACAGGCCCAGAGACCCAGTACTTC. It is translated as CATSGRTGPETQYF.

The V gene is TRBV18, the J gene TRBJ2-7, with D possibly matching TRBD1 (5 bases). V lost 3 bases and J lost 0, with 9 bases in between. The CDR3 has 14 amino acids. Germline V gene lookup returns CDR1 KGHSH and CDR2 LQKENI. CDR3 amino acids: CASSPTDSSYEQYF. The CDR3 DNA is TGTGCCAGCTCACCTACCGACAGCTCCTACGAGCAGTACTTC. The variable domain in full, with the rest retrieved from reference TRBV18 and TRBJ2-7, is NAGVMQNPRHLVRRRGQEARLRCSPMKGHSHVYWYRQLPEEGLKFMVYLQKENIIDESGMPKERFSAEFPKEGPSILRIQQVVRGDSAAYFCASSPTDSSYEQYFGPGTRLTVT.

The gene calls are TRBV5-6 and TRBJ2-7; a weak D match, TRBD1 (6 bases). V lost 0 bases to trimming and J lost 5 bases, with 15 bases between them. Per the germline V gene, CDR1 is SGHDT and CDR2 is YYEEEE. This CDR3 spans 15 amino acids. CDR3 DNA: TGTGCCAGCAGCTTGGGCGGGCAGGGGTATAACGAGCAGTACTTC. Amino acid sequence: CASSLGGQGYNEQYF.

The J gene is TRBJ1-5, the V gene TRBV30; 12 bases fit TRBD1. Germline CDR1 GTSNPN, CDR2 SVGIG (reference sequence). The J segment lost 7 bases and the V segment lost 5 bases, leaving 9 bases of the junction unmatched. The CDR3 sequence is 15 residues long. In nucleotides, the CDR3 is TGTGCCTGGGGCCCGGGACAGGGGGCTTGGCAGCCCCAGCATTTT. It is translated as CAWGPGQGAWQPQHF.

The gene calls are TRBV19 and TRBJ1-2; D is unclear. This CDR3 comprises 13 residues. Per germline, CDR1 LNHDA and CDR2 SQIVND (reference sequence). The ends were cut back, 3 bases at V and 6 bases at J, with 11 bases in the middle. The DNA for the CDR3 is TGTGCCAGTAGTATCGGGGTCGGAAATGGCTACACCTTC. This codes for CASSIGVGNGYTF.

V and J are TRBV7-2 and TRBJ2-6; D is perhaps TRBD1 (5 bases). CDR1 is SGHTA and CDR2 is FQGNSA in the germline V gene. The CDR3 runs to 13 residues. The CDR3 sequence is CGGPESGANVLTF. The CDR3 DNA reads TGTGGGGGCCCAGAGTCTGGGGCCAACGTCCTGACTTTC.

The rearrangement uses TRBV30 and TRBJ2-7, with 8 bases fitting TRBD1. V dropped 1 base and J dropped 6; count of bases not matched to a gene: 17. The length of the CDR3 is 17 residues. Germline CDR1 reads GTSNPN; CDR2 reads SVGIG (reference sequence). CDR3: CAWSAVGDRPRGTEQYF. The DNA for the CDR3 is TGTGCCTGGAGTGCCGTAGGGGACAGGCCGCGGGGTACCGAGCAGTACTTC.

This chain uses TRBV18 with TRBJ1-4, with D tentatively TRBD1 (6 bases). Trimming removed 5 bases at V and 0 bases at J, with 10 bases between. This CDR3 has 15 amino acids. Germline lookup yields CDR1 KGHSH and CDR2 LQKENI. CDR3 in DNA: TGTGCCAGCTCATCAGCAGGGGCAACTAATGAAAAACTGTTTTTT. It specifies CASSSAGATNEKLFF.

In its sample, this clone was seen a few times. CDR3 sequence: CASSEERHYEQYF. DNA of the CDR3: TGTGCCAGCAGTGAAGAAAGACACTACGAGCAGTACTTC. The rearrangement uses TRBV2 and TRBJ2-7; D remains unclear. Trimming pared 1 base from V and 3 bases from J, leaving 7 bases between. The CDR3 is made up of 13 amino acids. Per germline, CDR1 SNHLY and CDR2 FYNNEI.

The J gene is TRBJ1-1, the V gene TRBV28, with 7 nucleotides matching TRBD1. Losses at the gene ends were 5 bases for V and 4 bases for J; bases not matched to a gene: 7. Germline CDR1 is MDHEN and CDR2 is SYDVKM. This CDR3 is 14 amino acids long. CDR3 nucleotides: TGTGCCAGCAGTACCGGGACAGCAATCACTGAAGCTTTCTTT. Translation: CASSTGTAITEAFF.

The V gene is TRBV25-1, the J gene TRBJ2-5; the match to TRBD2 covers 7 bases. The CDR3 runs to 13 residues. The junction had 5 bases not matched to a gene; V was cut back by 6 bases and J by 4 bases. Germline V gives CDR1 MGHDK, CDR2 SYGVNS. The CDR3 nucleotides are TGTGCCAGCAGCGCAGCGGGGTTAGAGACCCAGTACTTC. It is translated as CASSAAGLETQYF.

This clone was seen a single time. The rearrangement joins TRBV5-1 to TRBJ2-5; D is unclear. In germline, CDR1 is SGHRS, CDR2 YFSETQ. The CDR3 sequence is 13 residues long. V was cut by 3 bases and J by 7 bases, with 13 bases left in between. The CDR3 DNA sequence: TGCGCCAGCAGCTCCTCAGAGCCCGGGACCCAGTACTTC. It encodes CASSSSEPGTQYF.

CDR3 sequence: CAISALRRGGTGELFF. The DNA of the CDR3 is TGTGCCATCAGTGCCCTTCGAAGGGGGGGCACCGGGGAGCTGTTTTTT. The J gene is TRBJ2-2, the V gene TRBV10-3; perhaps TRBD2 as D (7 bases). V was cut by 4 bases and J by 4 bases, with 16 bases left in between. The CDR3 length is 16 residues. Germline V CDR1 and CDR2: ENHRY, SYGVKD.

This chain uses TRBV25-1 with TRBJ1-2; the D gene is possibly TRBD1 (6 bases). The V and J ends lost 5 bases and 4 bases respectively, with 17 bases between them. The germline CDR1 and CDR2 sequences are MGHDK and SYGVNS. The CDR3 has 15 residues. This chain's CDR3 is CASSPRGETPYGYTF. In DNA form, the CDR3 reads TGTGCCAGCAGTCCGAGGGGGGAGACTCCCTATGGCTACACCTTC.

This chain uses TRBV30 with TRBJ1-5; 10 bases are shared with TRBD1. The CDR3 is 17 amino acids. Germline assignment: CDR1 GTSNPN and CDR2 SVGIG (reference sequence). The trim removed 0 bases at V and 2 bases at J, leaving 7 bases unmatched. The CDR3 bases are TGTGCCTGGAGTGTGTCGACCGGGACAGGGGGCAATCAGCCCCAGCATTTT. It specifies CAWSVSTGTGGNQPQHF.

The V gene is TRBV27, the J gene TRBJ1-1; D uncertain. V dropped 7 bases and J dropped 5 bases, with 17 bases sitting between them. This CDR3 is 14 amino acids long. CDR1 and CDR2 from the germline V gene are MNHEY and SMNVEV (reference sequence). This CDR3 is CASTQTGQLTEAFF. CDR3 DNA sequence: TGTGCCAGCACCCAGACTGGCCAGCTGACTGAAGCTTTCTTT.

This rearrangement joins TRBV7-9 to TRBJ1-5, with D possibly being TRBD1 (6 bases). V lost 5 bases to trimming and J lost 1 base, with 9 bases between them. Germline values: CDR1 SEHNR, CDR2 FQNEAQ (reference sequence). The CDR3 is 14 residues long. CDR3 protein: CASSPDRSNQPQHF. The CDR3 DNA reads as TGTGCCAGCAGCCCGGACAGAAGCAATCAGCCCCAGCATTTT.

This clone has more than one count but fewer than ten. This rearrangement joins TRBV29-1 to TRBJ2-1, with TRBD2 matching 7 bases. The ends lost 8 bases at V and 0 bases at J; junction bases unmatched: 4. The CDR3 length is 13 residues. Germline V lookup: CDR1 SQVTM, CDR2 ANQGSEA. The CDR3 protein is CSMGGSSYNEQFF. CDR3 sequence (DNA): TGCAGCATGGGGGGGAGCTCCTACAATGAGCAGTTCTTC.

The CDR3 bases are TGTGCCAGCAGCGTCCAGGGAAACGCGAACACCGGGGAGCTGTTTTTT. Its translation is CASSVQGNANTGELFF. The chain carries TRBV9 and TRBJ2-2, with TRBD1 as a possible D gene (5 bases). The CDR3 spans 16 residues. CDR1 is SGDLS, CDR2 YYNGEE, per germline. Trimming took off 2 bases at V and 0 bases at J, with 11 bases between the two ends.

Only one count was recorded for this clone. This CDR3 is also generated by other DNA sequences in the sample. The rearrangement links TRBV30 to TRBJ1-6; D possibly corresponds to TRBD1 (5 bases). The CDR3 has 13 residues. Germline values: CDR1 GTSNPN, CDR2 SVGIG (reference sequence). V was trimmed by 4 bases and J by 5 bases, leaving 9 bases between them. The CDR3 spells CAWTGTNNSPLHF. In DNA, the CDR3 is TGTGCCTGGACCGGGACCAATAATTCACCCCTCCACTTT.

This clone was observed a few times. The chain employs TRBV29-1 and TRBJ2-2, with TRBD2 as a possible D gene (5 bases). Trimming shortened V by 7 bases and J by 4 bases, and 10 bases separated the two germline ends. This CDR3 has 12 amino acids. Looked up from germline, CDR1 is SQVTM and CDR2 is ANQGSEA. In nucleotides, the CDR3 is TGCAGCGCGACGGCGGGCACCGGGGAGCTGTTTTTT. It translates to CSATAGTGELFF.

DNA for the CDR3: TGTGCCTGGGATCCGGGACAGGGAGTGGGTTCACCCCTCCACTTT. It yields the protein CAWDPGQGVGSPLHF. The chain has TRBV30 and TRBJ1-6, with 9 positions matching TRBD1. The trim removed 5 bases at V and 9 bases at J, leaving 11 bases unmatched. This CDR3 has 15 residues. Per germline, CDR1 GTSNPN and CDR2 SVGIG (reference sequence).

The chain combines TRBV14 with TRBJ1-6; D is unclear. The CDR3 totals 13 residues. Deletions cut 0 bases from V and 8 bases from J, with 5 bases between. CDR1 and CDR2 from the germline V gene are SGHDN and FVKESK. The DNA for the CDR3 is TGTGCCAGCAGCCAAGATCTAGATTCACCCCTCCACTTT. Protein: CASSQDLDSPLHF.